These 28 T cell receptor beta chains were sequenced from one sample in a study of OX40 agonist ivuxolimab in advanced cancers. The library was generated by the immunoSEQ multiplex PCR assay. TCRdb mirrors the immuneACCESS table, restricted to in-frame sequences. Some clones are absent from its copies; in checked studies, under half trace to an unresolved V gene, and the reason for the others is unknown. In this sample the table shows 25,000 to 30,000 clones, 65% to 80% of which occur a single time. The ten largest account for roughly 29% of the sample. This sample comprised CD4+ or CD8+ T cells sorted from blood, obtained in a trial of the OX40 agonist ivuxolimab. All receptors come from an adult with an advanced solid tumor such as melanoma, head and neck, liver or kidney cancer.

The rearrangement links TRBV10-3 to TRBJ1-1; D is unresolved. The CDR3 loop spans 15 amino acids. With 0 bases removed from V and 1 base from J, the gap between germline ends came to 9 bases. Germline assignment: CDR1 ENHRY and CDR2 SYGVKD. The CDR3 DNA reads TGTGCCATCAGTGAGTCTTGGGCGGAGAACACTGAAGCTTTCTTT. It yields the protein CAISESWAENTEAFF.

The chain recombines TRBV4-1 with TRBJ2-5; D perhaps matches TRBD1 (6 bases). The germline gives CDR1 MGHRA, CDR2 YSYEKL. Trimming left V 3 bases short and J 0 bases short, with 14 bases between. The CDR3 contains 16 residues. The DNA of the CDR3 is TGCGCCAGCAGCCACAGGGGTCGGGACAACCAAGAGACCCAGTACTTC. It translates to CASSHRGRDNQETQYF.

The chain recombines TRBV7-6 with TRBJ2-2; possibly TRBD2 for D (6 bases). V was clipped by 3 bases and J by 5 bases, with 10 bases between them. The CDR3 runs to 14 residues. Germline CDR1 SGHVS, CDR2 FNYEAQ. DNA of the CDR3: TGTGCCAGCAGCTTGTCAGGAGGGACCGGGGAGCTGTTTTTT. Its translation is CASSLSGGTGELFF.

The CDR3 bases are TGCAGCGTTCCATACCCCAGGGGTAGTGCGCGGGTGGATACGCAGTATTTT. This encodes CSVPYPRGSARVDTQYF. The chain recombines TRBV29-1 with TRBJ2-3; possible D gene TRBD1, 6 bases. CDR1 SQVTM and CDR2 ANQGSEA come from the germline V gene. The V gene lost 5 bases and the J gene lost 6 bases, with 27 bases spanning the gap. The CDR3 consists of 17 residues.

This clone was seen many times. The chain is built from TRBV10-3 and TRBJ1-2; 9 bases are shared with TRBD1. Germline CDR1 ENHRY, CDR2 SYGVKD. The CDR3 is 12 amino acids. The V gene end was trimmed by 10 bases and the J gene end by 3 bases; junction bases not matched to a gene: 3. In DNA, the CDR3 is TGTGCCAACCGACAGGGGGACTATGGCTACACCTTC. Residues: CANRQGDYGYTF.

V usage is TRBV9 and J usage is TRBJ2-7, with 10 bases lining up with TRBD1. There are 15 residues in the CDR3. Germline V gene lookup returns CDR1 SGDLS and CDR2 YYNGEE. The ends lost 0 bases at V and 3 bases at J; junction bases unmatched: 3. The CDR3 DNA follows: TGTGCCAGCAGCGTAGCCGGGACAGGGGTCTACGAGCAGTACTTC. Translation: CASSVAGTGVYEQYF.

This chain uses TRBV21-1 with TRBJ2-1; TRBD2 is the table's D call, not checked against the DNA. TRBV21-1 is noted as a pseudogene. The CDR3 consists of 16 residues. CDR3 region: CASSNLEVAGAWEQFF. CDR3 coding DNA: TGTGCCAGCAGCAACCTGGAGGTAGCGGGGGCCTGGGAGCAGTTCTTC.

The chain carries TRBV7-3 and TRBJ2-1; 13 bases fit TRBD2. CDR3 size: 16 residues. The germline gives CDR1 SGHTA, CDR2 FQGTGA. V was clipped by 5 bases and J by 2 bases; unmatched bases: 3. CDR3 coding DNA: TGTGCCAGCAGCCACGGGACTAGCGGGACCTACAATGAGCAGTTCTTC. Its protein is CASSHGTSGTYNEQFF.

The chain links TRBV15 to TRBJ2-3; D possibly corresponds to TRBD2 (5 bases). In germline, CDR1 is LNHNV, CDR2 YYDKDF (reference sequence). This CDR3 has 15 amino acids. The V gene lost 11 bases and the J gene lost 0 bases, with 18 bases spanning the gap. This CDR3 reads CAANRWESSTDTQYF. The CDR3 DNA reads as TGTGCCGCCAACCGCTGGGAGTCAAGCACAGATACGCAGTATTTT.

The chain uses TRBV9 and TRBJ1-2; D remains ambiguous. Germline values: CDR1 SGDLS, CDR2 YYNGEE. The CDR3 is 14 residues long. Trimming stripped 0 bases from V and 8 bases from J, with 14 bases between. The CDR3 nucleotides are TGTGCCAGCAGCGTAGCTATTTCCCCGGGGGGCTACACCTTC. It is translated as CASSVAISPGGYTF.

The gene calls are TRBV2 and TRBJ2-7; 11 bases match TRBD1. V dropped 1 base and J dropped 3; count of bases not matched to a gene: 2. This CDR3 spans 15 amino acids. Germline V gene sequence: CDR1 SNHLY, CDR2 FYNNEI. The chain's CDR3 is CASSEEGTGGYEQYF. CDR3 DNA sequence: TGTGCCAGCAGTGAAGAGGGGACAGGGGGCTACGAGCAGTACTTC.

CDR3 amino acids: CASSLSPFQGVSYEQYF. The CDR3 DNA reads as TGTGCCAGCAGCTTATCCCCCTTCCAGGGGGTTTCCTACGAGCAGTACTTC. The gene calls are TRBV13 and TRBJ2-5, with TRBD1 matching 7 bases. Matching the DNA end better, TRBJ2-7 makes the J call doubtful. The length of the CDR3 is 17 residues. Looked up from germline, CDR1 is PRHDT and CDR2 is FYEKMQ (reference sequence).

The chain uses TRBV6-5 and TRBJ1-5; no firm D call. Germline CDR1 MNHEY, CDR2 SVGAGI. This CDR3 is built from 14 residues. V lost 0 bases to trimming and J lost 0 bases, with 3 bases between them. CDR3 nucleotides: TGTGCCAGCAGTTACTCTTATAGCAATCAGCCCCAGCATTTT. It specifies CASSYSYSNQPQHF.

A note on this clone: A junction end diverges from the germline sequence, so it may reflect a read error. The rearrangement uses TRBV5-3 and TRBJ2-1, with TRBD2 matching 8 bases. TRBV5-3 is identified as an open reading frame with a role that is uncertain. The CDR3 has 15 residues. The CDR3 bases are TGTGCCAGCAGCTTGTTAGCGGGATCCTACAATGAGCAGTTCTTC. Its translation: CASSLLAGSYNEQFF.

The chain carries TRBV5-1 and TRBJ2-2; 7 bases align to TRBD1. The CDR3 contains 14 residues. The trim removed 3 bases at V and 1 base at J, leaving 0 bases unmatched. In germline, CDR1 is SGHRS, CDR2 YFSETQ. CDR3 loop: CASSWTGNTGELFF. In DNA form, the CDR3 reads TGCGCCAGCAGCTGGACAGGGAACACCGGGGAGCTGTTTTTT.

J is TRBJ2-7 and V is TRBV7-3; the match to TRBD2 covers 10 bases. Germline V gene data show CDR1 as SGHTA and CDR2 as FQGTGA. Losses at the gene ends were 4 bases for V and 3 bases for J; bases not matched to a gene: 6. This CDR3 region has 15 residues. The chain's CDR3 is CASSSHSGGNYEQYF. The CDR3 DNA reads TGTGCCAGCAGCTCCCATAGCGGGGGGAACTACGAGCAGTACTTC.

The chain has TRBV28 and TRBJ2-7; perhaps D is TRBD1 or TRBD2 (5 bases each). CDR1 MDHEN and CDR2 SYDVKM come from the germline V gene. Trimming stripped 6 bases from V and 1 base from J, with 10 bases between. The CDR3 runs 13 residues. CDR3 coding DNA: TGTGCCAGCAGAGGGACCGCTTCCTACGAGCAGTACTTC. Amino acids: CASRGTASYEQYF.

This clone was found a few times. CDR3 coding DNA: TGTGCCAGCAGTATCTCAGGGGGGCATCACACTGAAGCTTTCTTT. It is translated as CASSISGGHHTEAFF. The genes are TRBV28 and TRBJ1-1; TRBD1 agrees at 7 bases. With V trimmed by 5 bases and J by 3 bases, 9 bases remained unmatched. This CDR3 contains 15 residues. Germline CDR1 is MDHEN and CDR2 is SYDVKM.

The CDR3 loop reads CSVEATGVSYEQYF. CDR3 coding DNA: TGCAGCGTTGAGGCGACAGGGGTTTCCTACGAGCAGTACTTC. V is TRBV29-1 and J is TRBJ2-7, with 8 bases identical to TRBD1. Germline loops: CDR1 SQVTM, CDR2 ANQGSEA. The CDR3 is made up of 14 amino acids. After removal of 3 bases from V and 1 base from J, the junction contained 5 bases not matched to a gene.

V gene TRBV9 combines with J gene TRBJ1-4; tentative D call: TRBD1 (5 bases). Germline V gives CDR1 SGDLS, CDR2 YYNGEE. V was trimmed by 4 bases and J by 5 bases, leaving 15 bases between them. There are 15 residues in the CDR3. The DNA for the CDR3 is TGTGCCAGCAGCTCCGGGGGATCAGCCAATGAAAAACTGTTTTTT. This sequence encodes CASSSGGSANEKLFF.

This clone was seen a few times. CDR3 in DNA: TGTGCCAGCAGCGTGGGTTCGTACAATGAGCAGTTCTTC. Its translation is CASSVGSYNEQFF. The J gene is TRBJ2-1, the V gene TRBV2; D is uncertain. The V gene lost 6 bases and the J gene lost 4 bases, with 10 bases spanning the gap. Germline loops: CDR1 SNHLY, CDR2 FYNNEI. The CDR3 loop spans 13 amino acids. The variable domain in full, with the rest retrieved from reference TRBV2 and TRBJ2-1, is EPEVTQTPSHQVTQMGQEVILRCVPISNHLYFYWYRQILGQKVEFLVSFYNNEISEKSEIFDDQFSVERPDGSNFTLKIRSTKLEDSAMYFCASSVGSYNEQFFGPGTRLTVL.

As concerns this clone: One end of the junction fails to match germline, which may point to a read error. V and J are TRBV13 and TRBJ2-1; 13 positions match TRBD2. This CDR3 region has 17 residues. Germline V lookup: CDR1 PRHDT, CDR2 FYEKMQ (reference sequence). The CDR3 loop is CASSIGVGLAGYNEQFF. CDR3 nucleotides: TGTGCCAGCAGCATAGGGGTGGGACTAGCGGGGTACAATGAGCAGTTCTTC.

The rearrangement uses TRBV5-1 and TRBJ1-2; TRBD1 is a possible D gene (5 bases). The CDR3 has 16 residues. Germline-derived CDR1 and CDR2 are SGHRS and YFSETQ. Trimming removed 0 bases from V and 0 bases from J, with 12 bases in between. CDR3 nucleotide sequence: TGCGCCAGCAGCTTGGCCCCGACAGAGTCTAACTATGGCTACACCTTC. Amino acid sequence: CASSLAPTESNYGYTF.

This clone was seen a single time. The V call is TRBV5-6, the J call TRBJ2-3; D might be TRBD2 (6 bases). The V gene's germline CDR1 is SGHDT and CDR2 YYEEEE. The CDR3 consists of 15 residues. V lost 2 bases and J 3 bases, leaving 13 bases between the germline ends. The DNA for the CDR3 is TGTGCCAGCAGCTTCACTTTAGCGGCAACAGATACGCAGTATTTT. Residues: CASSFTLAATDTQYF. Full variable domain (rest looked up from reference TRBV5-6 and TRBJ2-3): DAGVTQSPTHLIKTRGQQVTLRCSPKSGHDTVSWYQQALGQGPQFIFQYYEEEERQRGNFPDRFSGHQFPNYSSELNVNALLLGDSALYLCASSFTLAATDTQYFGPGTRLTVL.

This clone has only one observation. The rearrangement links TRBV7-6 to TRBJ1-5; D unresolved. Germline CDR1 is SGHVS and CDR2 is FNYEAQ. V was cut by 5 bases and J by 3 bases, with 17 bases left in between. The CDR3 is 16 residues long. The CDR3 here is CASSPTLSSHNQPQHF. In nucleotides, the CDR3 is TGTGCCAGCAGCCCTACACTGAGCTCACACAATCAGCCCCAGCATTTT.

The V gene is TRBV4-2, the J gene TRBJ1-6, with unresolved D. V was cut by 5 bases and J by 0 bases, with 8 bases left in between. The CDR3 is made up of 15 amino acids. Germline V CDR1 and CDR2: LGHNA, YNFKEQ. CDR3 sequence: CASSGGSSYNSPLHF. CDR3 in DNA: TGTGCCAGCAGCGGAGGGAGCTCCTATAATTCACCCCTCCACTTT.

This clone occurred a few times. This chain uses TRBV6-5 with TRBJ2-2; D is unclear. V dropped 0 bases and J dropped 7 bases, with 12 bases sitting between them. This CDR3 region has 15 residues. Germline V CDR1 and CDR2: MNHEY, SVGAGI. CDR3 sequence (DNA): TGTGCCAGCAGTTACTCTAGGCCTGCGGACGGGGAGCTGTTTTTT. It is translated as CASSYSRPADGELFF.

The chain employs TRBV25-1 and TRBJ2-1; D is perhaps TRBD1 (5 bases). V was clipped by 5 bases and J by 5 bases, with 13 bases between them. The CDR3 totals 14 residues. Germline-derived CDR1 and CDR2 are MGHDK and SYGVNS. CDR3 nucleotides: TGTGCCAGCAGTTGGCAGGGAATTCACAATGAGCAGTTCTTC. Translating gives CASSWQGIHNEQFF.